The present T cell receptor beta chain was sequenced within a study of T cell changes during pregnancy in multiple sclerosis (dated by TCRdb to the late 2010s). Some background on the complete study: The study examined how the T cell repertoire changed over the course of pregnancy in women with multiple sclerosis.

About this clone itself: There is no known antigen for this receptor. Per-nucleotide qualities are absent, and no much larger clonotype sits a single base away.

Preparation of the library involved the immunoSEQ multiplex PCR assay. TCRdb stores this immuneACCESS table with in-frame sequences only. Part of the clones is absent; in the studies checked, under half of the shortfall reflects unresolved V genes, and no reason is known for the rest. Across this sample there are around 100,000 clones, with 75% to 95% seen only once. Around 3.1% of the sample is in the top ten clones. The CDR3 runs 13 residues from the cysteine to the phenylalanine. The CDR3 DNA has 39 bases and is translated from base 1. Based on the germline V gene, the CDR1 and CDR2 sequences are MDHEN and SYDVKM. Trimming at the junction amounts to 4 bases on V and 0 bases on J, and the germline ends lie 6 bases apart.

The clonotype originates from a female donor with multiple sclerosis, enrolled in a pregnancy study. The sequencing here drew on peripheral blood, taken in the second trimester of pregnancy. The V gene is TRBV28 and the J gene is TRBJ1-2; the D segment cannot be called with confidence. The CDR3 reads as follows: CASSWGANYGYTF. The nucleotides read TGTGCCAGCAGTTGGGGAGCTAACTATGGCTACACCTTC.